The 13 T cell receptor beta chains below come from one sample, sequenced in a study of T cell repertoires in cytomegalovirus infection. TCRdb called the reads again in MiXCR, with one record for every CDR3 protein. The table has 76,000 or so distinct CDR3 sequences, around 3.5% seen once. The specimen sequenced was PBMCs. These receptor sequences come from a human donor in good health (CMV status not recorded). Some clones in this sample may be carry-over from other donors' samples.

Many counts were recorded for this clonotype. The gene calls are TRBV30 and TRBJ1-4, with D unresolved. Germline loops: CDR1 GTSNPN, CDR2 SVGIG (reference sequence). The V and J ends lost 0 bases and 8 bases respectively, with 16 bases between them. The CDR3 spans 15 residues. CDR3 loop: CAWSVSSSRTEKLFF. The CDR3 DNA follows: TGTGCCTGGAGTGTATCCAGTTCCCGAACCGAAAAACTGTTTTTT.

This clonotype showed up many times. The chain uses TRBV7-9 and TRBJ2-4; D remains ambiguous. Germline lookup yields CDR1 SEHNR and CDR2 FQNEAQ (reference sequence). V was clipped by 2 bases and J by 7 bases, with 6 bases between them. This CDR3 has 12 residues. The CDR3 spells CASSLSVNIQYF. DNA of the CDR3: TGTGCCAGCAGCTTAAGTGTTAACATTCAGTACTTC.

Ten or more counts support this clonotype. The genes are TRBV7-2 and TRBJ1-1; D unresolved. The V gene lost 6 bases and the J gene lost 4 bases, with 15 bases spanning the gap. Germline V gene data show CDR1 as SGHTA and CDR2 as FQGNSA. This CDR3 contains 14 residues. For the CDR3, the DNA is TGTGCCAGCAGTCCTGCCGCCGGTTTCACTGAAGCTTTCTTT. Translation gives CASSPAAGFTEAFF.

This clonotype has ten or more counts. The chain combines TRBV4-1 with TRBJ1-2; no firm D call. CDR3 length: 13 amino acids. Germline CDR1 is MGHRA and CDR2 is YSYEKL. Deletions cut 5 bases from V and 5 bases from J, with 12 bases between. CDR3 in amino acids: CASSEWGEYGYTF. DNA of the CDR3: TGCGCCAGCAGCGAGTGGGGTGAATATGGCTACACCTTC.

This clonotype has ten or more counts. The chain links TRBV20-1 to TRBJ1-2; weak D call: TRBD1 (5 bases). The germline V gene has CDR1 DFQATT and CDR2 SNEGSKA (reference sequence). This CDR3 has 15 amino acids. The ends were cut back, 2 bases at V and 7 bases at J, with 20 bases in the middle. In DNA form, the CDR3 reads TGCAGTGCTAGACCCGTCAATGCAGGGAATTCTGGCTACACCTTC. Amino acids: CSARPVNAGNSGYTF.

This clonotype has at least ten counts. The chain recombines TRBV4-3 with TRBJ2-1; D remains ambiguous. The CDR3 extends over 14 amino acids. With 0 bases removed from V and 9 bases from J, the gap between germline ends came to 12 bases. The germline V gene has CDR1 LGHNA and CDR2 YSLEER. This CDR3 is CASSQDNRILEQFF. CDR3 nucleotides: TGCGCCAGCAGCCAAGATAACAGAATACTTGAGCAGTTCTTC.

At least ten counts were recorded for this clonotype. The gene calls are TRBV6-8 and TRBJ1-1; D unclear. CDR1 is MNHGY, CDR2 SAAAGT, per germline. V lost 2 bases to trimming and J lost 2 bases, with 6 bases between them. This CDR3 is built from 13 residues. CDR3 sequence (DNA): TGTGCCAGCAGTTACACGGTTAACACTGAAGCTTTCTTT. Protein product: CASSYTVNTEAFF.

This clonotype showed up many times. The rearrangement joins TRBV28 to TRBJ1-3; 7 positions agree with TRBD1. CDR1 is MDHEN, CDR2 SYDVKM, per germline. The trim removed 7 bases at V and 0 bases at J, leaving 6 bases unmatched. CDR3 size: 15 residues. The CDR3 coding sequence is TGTGCCAGCAAAGGGGACAGATACTCTGGAAACACCATATATTTT. Translation: CASKGDRYSGNTIYF.

This clonotype was counted ten times or more. The V call is TRBV7-8, the J call TRBJ1-4; D call uncertain. V lost 1 base and J lost 14, with 14 bases in between. From germline, CDR1 is SGHVS and CDR2 FQNEAQ. CDR3 length: 13 amino acids. The CDR3 DNA follows: TGTGCCAGCAGCTTAGGGACTGAGGAGAGGCTGTTTTTT. Encoded protein: CASSLGTEERLFF.

This clonotype was counted at least ten times. This chain connects TRBV29-1 to TRBJ1-2; D might be TRBD1 (6 bases). The germline V gene has CDR1 SQVTM and CDR2 ANQGSEA. V was cut by 6 bases and J by 4 bases, with 12 bases left in between. The CDR3 is made up of 12 amino acids. CDR3: CSVRTALYGYTF. Written as DNA, the CDR3 is TGCAGCGTGAGGACAGCACTCTATGGCTACACCTTC.

This clonotype has at least ten counts. V gene TRBV7-2 combines with J gene TRBJ2-1, with D possibly TRBD1 on 6 matching bases. Germline-derived CDR1 and CDR2 are SGHTA and FQGNSA. The CDR3 spans 15 residues. Trimming pared 2 bases from V and 7 bases from J, leaving 15 bases between. The CDR3 region is CASSLQDRIGNEQFF. The DNA of the CDR3 is TGTGCCAGCAGCTTACAAGACAGGATTGGGAATGAGCAGTTCTTC.

This clonotype was seen at least ten times. The V gene is TRBV5-5, the J gene TRBJ1-5; unclear D gene. Germline values: CDR1 SGHKS, CDR2 YYEKEE (reference sequence). V lost 6 bases to trimming and J lost 10 bases, with 20 bases between them. This CDR3 comprises 14 residues. DNA for the CDR3: TGTGCCAGCAACCCGTCCCCCGACGGAGGACCCCAGCATTTT. This translates into CASNPSPDGGPQHF.

The chain recombines TRBV28 with TRBJ2-7; no definite D call. V lost 1 base and J 6 bases, leaving 7 bases between the germline ends. CDR3 length equals 12 residues. The germline gives CDR1 MDHEN, CDR2 SYDVKM. The CDR3 loop is CASSLYRFEQYF. CDR3 in DNA: TGTGCCAGCAGTTTATATCGCTTCGAGCAGTACTTC. Drawing the rest from reference TRBV28 and TRBJ2-7, the complete variable domain is DVKVTQSSRYLVKRTGEKVFLECVQDMDHENMFWYRQDPGLGLRLIYFSYDVKMKEKGDIPEGYSVSREKKERFSLILESASTNQTSMYLCASSLYRFEQYFGPGTRLTVT.